Below are 22 T cell receptor beta chains sequenced from a single sample in a study of vaccination and CD4 T cells after COVID-19. The sample's treatment: approximately 9-day PBMC culture with coronavirus spike peptide pools or control peptides (ViraFEST assay). Cultured CD4+ T cell DNA was sequenced using the Oncomine TCR Beta short-read assay. TCRdb recomputed calls from the PCR reads with MiXCR, one row per CDR3 protein. The sample lists over 10,000 distinct CDR3 sequences; approximately 43% were seen once. No cognate antigen is known for these TCRs. What was sequenced was CD4+ T cells from blood, cultured in vitro. These receptors were taken from a human donor who had recovered from COVID-19.

Within the sample, this clonotype is hyperexpanded. The V and J genes are TRBV7-9 and TRBJ2-1, with TRBD2 identical over 12 bases. V lost 5 bases, J lost 5 bases, and 10 bases stayed unmatched. Germline CDR1 SEHNR, CDR2 FQNEAQ (reference sequence). CDR3 size: 17 residues. The CDR3 loop reads CASSRRALAGGDNEQFF. CDR3 coding DNA: TGTGCCAGCAGCCGAAGGGCTCTAGCGGGAGGGGACAATGAGCAGTTCTTC.

The V call is TRBV6-1, the J call TRBJ2-5; the match to TRBD2 covers 7 bases. Trimming took 6 bases from V and 7 from J; bases not matched to a gene: 2. Germline-derived CDR1 and CDR2 are MNHNS and SASEGT. The CDR3 covers 11 residues. The CDR3 reads CASSTGGTQYF. CDR3 coding DNA: TGTGCCAGCAGCACGGGGGGGACCCAGTACTTC.

This chain joins TRBV2 and TRBJ1-5; D might be TRBD1 (5 bases). V shed 4 bases and J shed 0 bases, with 10 bases lying between them. The germline V gene has CDR1 SNHLY and CDR2 FYNNEI. This CDR3 has 15 residues. The CDR3 sequence is CASSGGGVSNQPQHF. The CDR3, as DNA: TGTGCCAGCAGTGGGGGCGGGGTTAGCAATCAGCCCCAGCATTTT.

The chain combines TRBV7-2 with TRBJ2-7, with D possibly matching TRBD1 (5 bases). Germline V gene lookup returns CDR1 SGHTA and CDR2 FQGNSA. The V end was cut by 2 bases, the J end by 5 bases, with 13 bases between. The CDR3 runs 14 residues. CDR3 sequence: CASSLSDSSHEQYF. The CDR3 DNA reads TGTGCCAGCAGCTTAAGTGACAGTTCCCACGAGCAGTACTTC.

The V and J genes are TRBV6-1 and TRBJ2-1; maybe TRBD1 (7 bases). Germline CDR1 MNHNS, CDR2 SASEGT. This CDR3 spans 15 amino acids. The V gene lost 2 bases and the J gene lost 7 bases, with 15 bases spanning the gap. DNA for the CDR3: TGTGCCAGCAGTGAATACGTGGGGGGACAGAATGAGCAGTTCTTC. The encoded protein is CASSEYVGGQNEQFF.

The chain combines TRBV20-1 with TRBJ2-7; D not resolved. This CDR3 region has 14 residues. Trimming pared 5 bases from V and 2 bases from J, leaving 16 bases between. CDR1 and CDR2 (germline): DFQATT, SNEGSKA (reference sequence). The CDR3 here is CSASKSRLAYEQYF. The CDR3 region has the DNA TGCAGTGCTTCAAAGAGCAGGTTGGCCTACGAGCAGTACTTC.

The chain combines TRBV20-1 with TRBJ2-1; TRBD2 might be the D (5 bases). CDR1 and CDR2 (germline): DFQATT, SNEGSKA (reference sequence). Trimming stripped 6 bases from V and 7 bases from J, with 19 bases between. The CDR3 runs 14 residues. CDR3 residues: CSAWIGVSSNEQFF. DNA for the CDR3: TGCAGTGCCTGGATCGGGGTCAGTTCAAATGAGCAGTTCTTC.

The chain uses TRBV6-2 or TRBV6-3 and TRBJ2-3, with a tentative D call TRBD1 (5 bases). This CDR3 is built from 17 residues. Trimming removed 6 bases from V and 2 bases from J, with 21 bases in between. The germline V gene encodes CDR1 MNHEY and CDR2 SVGEGT. CDR3 coding DNA: TGTGCCAGCAGCCCGGGTACAGGCCCCGCGCCCACAGATACGCAGTATTTT. This translates into CASSPGTGPAPTDTQYF.

On this clonotype itself: A junction boundary mismatches the germline segment, possibly from a read error. The V gene is TRBV5-4, the J gene TRBJ1-2, with a possible D match to TRBD1 (6 bases). Germline CDR1 reads SGHNT; CDR2 reads YYREEE (reference sequence). CDR3 length: 14 residues. CDR3 nucleotide sequence: TGTGCCAGCAGCCAGGGGCAGGGGAACTATGGCTACGCCTTC. Its translation is CASSQGQGNYGYAF.

The chain joins TRBV12-3 or TRBV12-4 to TRBJ1-2; 7 bases fit TRBD1. The ends lost 5 bases at V and 4 bases at J; junction bases unmatched: 7. This CDR3 has 14 residues. The CDR3, as DNA: TGTGCCAGCAGTAGCCGGGACAGAGGCTATGGCTACACCTTC. As protein: CASSSRDRGYGYTF.

This chain links TRBV19 with TRBJ1-5, with a weak D call TRBD1 (5 bases). CDR3 length equals 15 residues. Germline lookup yields CDR1 LNHDA and CDR2 SQIVND (reference sequence). The ends were cut back, 4 bases at V and 1 base at J, with 11 bases in the middle. CDR3 protein: CASSTIRDSNQPQHF. The CDR3 nucleotides read TGTGCCAGTAGTACGATACGGGACAGCAATCAGCCCCAGCATTTT.

This chain links TRBV6-1 with TRBJ1-1, with 9 bases fitting TRBD1. V shed 6 bases and J 6 bases; nucleotides not matched to a gene: 17. This CDR3 comprises 17 residues. Germline CDR1 MNHNS, CDR2 SASEGT. The CDR3 reads CASSSPSGTGLRAEAFF. CDR3 nucleotides: TGTGCCAGCAGCTCTCCCTCCGGGACAGGGTTGAGGGCTGAAGCTTTCTTT.

There are a few counts of this clonotype. The CDR3 nucleotides read TGCGCCAGCAGTGAGTCGAGGGGACAGCGGCACTGGGCCCAGTACTTC. This gives the protein CASSESRGQRHWAQYF. V usage is TRBV10-1 and J usage is TRBJ2-5; TRBD1 agrees at 7 bases. The CDR3 has 16 amino acids. V gave up 0 bases and J gave up 9 bases; unmatched junction bases: 13. CDR1 is WNHNN, CDR2 SYGVQD, per germline (reference sequence).

This clonotype was detected a few times. The V call is TRBV6-1, the J call TRBJ1-2, with 7 bases aligning to TRBD1. J was trimmed by 1 base and V by 6 bases; bases with no gene match: 14. This CDR3 has 17 residues. The germline CDR1 and CDR2 sequences are MNHNS and SASEGT. The chain's CDR3 is CASRLRDSSTFNYGYTF. In DNA, the CDR3 is TGTGCCAGCAGACTCCGGGACAGCTCTACCTTTAACTATGGCTACACCTTC.

This chain uses TRBV19 with TRBJ1-5, with 7 bases identical to TRBD1. Germline V lookup: CDR1 LNHDA, CDR2 SQIVND (reference sequence). There are 16 residues in the CDR3. For the CDR3, the DNA is TGTGGAACAGGGGCGAAACTCCACAATAGCAATCAGCCCCAGCATTTT. It is translated as CGTGAKLHNSNQPQHF.

This sequence joins TRBV27 and TRBJ2-7; D gene uncertain. V lost 5 bases, J lost 4 bases, and 6 bases lay in between. CDR3 length: 11 amino acids. The V gene's germline CDR1 is MNHEY and CDR2 SMNVEV (reference sequence). CDR3 residues: CASSLRYEQYF. Here the CDR3 DNA reads TGTGCCAGCAGTCTGAGGTACGAGCAGTACTTC.

In its sample, this clonotype was seen a few times. This chain joins TRBV12-3 or TRBV12-4 and TRBJ1-2; 9 positions match TRBD1. J gave up 4 bases and V 5 bases, and 8 bases lay outside the gene matches. The CDR3 contains 15 residues. The CDR3 loop is CASSTRGTGIYGYTF. The CDR3 bases are TGTGCCAGCAGTACCCGGGGGACAGGGATCTATGGCTACACCTTC.

This clonotype was seen a handful of times. The chain links TRBV6-5 to TRBJ1-2; D uncertain. The CDR3 extends over 13 amino acids. The germline V gene has CDR1 MNHEY and CDR2 SVGAGI. V was cut by 4 bases and J by 4 bases, with 10 bases left in between. The CDR3 DNA is TGTGCCAGCAGTTTAAGTTCGGGCTATGGCTACACCTTC. Its protein product is CASSLSSGYGYTF.

This chain joins TRBV9 and TRBJ1-6, with 8 bases aligning to TRBD1. Germline values: CDR1 SGDLS, CDR2 YYNGEE. V shed 4 bases and J 9 bases; nucleotides not matched to a gene: 6. This CDR3 contains 14 residues. CDR3 bases: TGTGCCAGCAGCCTCCGACAGGGGAGTTCACCCCTCCACTTT. It yields the protein CASSLRQGSSPLHF. The variable domain in full, completed from reference TRBV9 and TRBJ1-6, reads DSGVTQTPKHLITATGQRVTLRCSPRSGDLSVYWYQQSLDQGLQFLIQYYNGEERAKGNILERFSAQQFPDLHSELNLSSLELGDSALYFCASSLRQGSSPLHFGNGTRLTVT.

V is TRBV7-2 and J is TRBJ1-3, with D hard to call. Germline CDR1 is SGHTA and CDR2 is FQGNSA. The CDR3 contains 12 residues. Trimming took 3 bases from V and 4 from J, leaving 4 bases between them. Written as DNA, the CDR3 is TGTGCCAGCAGCTTGTCCGGAAACACCATATATTTT. It is translated as CASSLSGNTIYF. The full variable domain, rest sourced from reference TRBV7-2 and TRBJ1-3, is GAGVSQSPSNKVTEKGKDVELRCDPISGHTALYWYRQSLGQGLEFLIYFQGNSAPDKSGLPSDRFSAERTGGSVSTLTIQRTQQEDSAVYLCASSLSGNTIYFGEGSWLTVV.

V and J are TRBV2 and TRBJ1-3; D not certain. Germline V gene data show CDR1 as SNHLY and CDR2 as FYNNEI. V lost 0 bases and J lost 4, with 1 base in between. CDR3 length: 12 residues. This chain's CDR3 is CASSEAGNTIYF. In DNA form, the CDR3 reads TGTGCCAGCAGTGAAGCAGGAAACACCATATATTTT.

The V call is TRBV6-2 or TRBV6-3, the J call TRBJ2-3, with TRBD1 as a possible D gene (6 bases). V dropped 2 bases and J dropped 2 bases, with 11 bases sitting between them. The CDR3 is 15 amino acids. Germline values: CDR1 MNHEY, CDR2 SVGEGT. The CDR3 here is CASSYKGVYTDTQYF. DNA for the CDR3: TGTGCCAGCAGTTACAAGGGGGTTTACACAGATACGCAGTATTTT.